Presented here are 7 T cell receptor beta chains from one specimen sequenced in a study of OX40 agonist ivuxolimab in advanced cancers. Here immunoSEQ multiplex PCR was the method, and the copy in TCRdb shows in-frame clones only, minus some. Of about 150,000 clones listed, 90% to 95% are singletons. Sequenced here: CD4+ or CD8+ T cells sorted from blood, sampled in a trial of the OX40 agonist ivuxolimab. The receptors here all came from an adult with an advanced solid tumor such as melanoma, head and neck, liver or kidney cancer.

This chain links TRBV4-1 with TRBJ2-3; 9 bases align to TRBD2. The V gene end was trimmed by 6 bases and the J gene end by 4 bases; junction bases not matched to a gene: 8. The CDR3 has 15 residues. The germline CDR1 and CDR2 sequences are MGHRA and YSYEKL. The CDR3, as DNA: TGCGCCAGCAGAAGGGGCGGGGGGGAAGCAGATACGCAGTATTTT. As protein: CASRRGGGEADTQYF.

This clone was seen more than once but under ten times. The chain recombines TRBV4-1 with TRBJ1-6, with TRBD1 identical over 9 bases. The ends lost 1 base at V and 9 bases at J; junction bases unmatched: 4. Germline CDR1 is MGHRA and CDR2 is YSYEKL. The CDR3 covers 15 residues. The CDR3, as DNA: TGCGCCAGCAGCCAAGGAGGGACAGGGTTTTCACCCCTCCACTTT. Residues: CASSQGGTGFSPLHF.

The chain uses TRBV29-1 and TRBJ1-4; maybe TRBD1 (5 bases). The ends were cut back, 1 base at V and 8 bases at J, with 26 bases in the middle. Germline V gene lookup returns CDR1 SQVTM and CDR2 ANQGSEA. This CDR3 is built from 18 residues. The CDR3 bases are TGCAGCGTTGAAGGACAGTCTGGGACGGGAAGGGGAGCGGAAAAACTGTTTTTT. Translating gives CSVEGQSGTGRGAEKLFF.

This clone was seen just once. In DNA form, the CDR3 reads TGTGCCAGCAGCCTAGGTGACAGGCCGAACTATGGCTACACCTTC. The encoded protein is CASSLGDRPNYGYTF. This chain links TRBV7-2 with TRBJ1-2, with D maybe TRBD1 (6 bases). V was trimmed by 5 bases and J by 2 bases, leaving 15 bases between them. The CDR3 extends over 15 amino acids. Per germline, CDR1 SGHTA and CDR2 FQGNSA.

J is TRBJ2-7 and V is TRBV11-2; D is uncertain. Germline lookup yields CDR1 SGHAT and CDR2 FQNNGV. Trimming took off 2 bases at V and 3 bases at J, with 2 bases between the two ends. The CDR3 has 11 residues. This chain's CDR3 is CASSLYYEQYF. CDR3 in DNA: TGTGCCAGCAGCTTATACTACGAGCAGTACTTC.

The chain employs TRBV7-2 and TRBJ1-5; D not resolved. Trimming stripped 1 base from V and 7 bases from J, with 14 bases between. Germline CDR1 and CDR2: SGHTA and FQGNSA. This CDR3 comprises 15 residues. The CDR3 nucleotides are TGTGCCAGCAGCTTAGTCGGCGGCTGGGGACAGCCCCAGCATTTT. Its protein product is CASSLVGGWGQPQHF.

V is TRBV7-9 and J is TRBJ1-2, with D uncertain. Deletions cut 4 bases from V and 5 bases from J, with 17 bases between. The CDR3 length is 15 residues. Germline V gene sequence: CDR1 SEHNR, CDR2 FQNEAQ (reference sequence). The CDR3 bases are TGTGCCAGCAGCTACCGACGTGAAGACGAATATGGCTACACCTTC. Residues: CASSYRREDEYGYTF.